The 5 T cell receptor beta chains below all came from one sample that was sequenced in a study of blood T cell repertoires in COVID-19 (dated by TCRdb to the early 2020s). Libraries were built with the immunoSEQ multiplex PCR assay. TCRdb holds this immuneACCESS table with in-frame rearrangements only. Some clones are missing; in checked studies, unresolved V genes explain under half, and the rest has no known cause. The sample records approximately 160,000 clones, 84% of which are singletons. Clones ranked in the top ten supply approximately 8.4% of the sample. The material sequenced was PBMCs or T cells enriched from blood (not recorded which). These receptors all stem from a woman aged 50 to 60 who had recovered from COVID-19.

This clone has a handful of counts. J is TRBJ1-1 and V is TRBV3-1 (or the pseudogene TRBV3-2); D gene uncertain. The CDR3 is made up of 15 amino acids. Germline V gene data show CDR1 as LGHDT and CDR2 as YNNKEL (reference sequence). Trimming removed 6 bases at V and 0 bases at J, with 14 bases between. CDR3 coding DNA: TGTGCCAGCAGGGACCCGGGAGCTATGAACACTGAAGCTTTCTTT. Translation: CASRDPGAMNTEAFF.

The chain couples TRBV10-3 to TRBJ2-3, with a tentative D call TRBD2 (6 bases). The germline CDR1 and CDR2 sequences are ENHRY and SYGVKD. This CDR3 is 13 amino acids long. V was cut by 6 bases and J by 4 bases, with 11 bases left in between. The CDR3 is CAIRLALADTQYF. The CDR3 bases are TGTGCCATCAGGCTAGCGTTGGCAGATACGCAGTATTTT.

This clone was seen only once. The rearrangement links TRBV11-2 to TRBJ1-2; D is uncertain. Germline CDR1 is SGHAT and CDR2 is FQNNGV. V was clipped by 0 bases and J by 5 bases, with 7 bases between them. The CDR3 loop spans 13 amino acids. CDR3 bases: TGTGCCAGCAGCTTAGATCCCGGGTATGGCTACACCTTC. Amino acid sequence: CASSLDPGYGYTF. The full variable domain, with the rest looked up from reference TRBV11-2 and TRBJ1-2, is EAGVAQSPRYKIIEKRQSVAFWCNPISGHATLYWYQQILGQGPKLLIQFQNNGVVDDSQLPKDRFSAERLKGVDSTLKIQPAKLEDSAVYLCASSLDPGYGYTFGSGTRLTVV.

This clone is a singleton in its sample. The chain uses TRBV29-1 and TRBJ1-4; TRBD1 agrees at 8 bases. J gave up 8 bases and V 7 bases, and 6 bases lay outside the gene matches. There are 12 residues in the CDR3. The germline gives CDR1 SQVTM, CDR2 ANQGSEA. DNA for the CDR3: TGCAGCGGGAGGACAGGGCAAGAAAAACTGTTTTTT. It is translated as CSGRTGQEKLFF.

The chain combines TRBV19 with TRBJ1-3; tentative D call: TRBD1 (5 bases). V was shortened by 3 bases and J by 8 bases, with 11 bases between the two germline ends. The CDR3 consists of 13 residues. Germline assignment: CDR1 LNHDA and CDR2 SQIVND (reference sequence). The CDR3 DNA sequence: TGTGCCAGTAGTATCGGGGGAGGGGACACCATATATTTT. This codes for CASSIGGGDTIYF.